The clone carrying this T cell receptor (beta chain) was picked up a small number of times. Antigen specificity is unknown. The sample originates from a study of identical twins. Overall study results and limits: Out-of-frame alpha sequences that twins shared showed excess low generation probability.

This CDR3 spans 19 amino acids. V was shortened by 2 bases and J by 0 bases, with 22 bases between the two germline ends. A universal primer site was added by template switching, and unique molecular identifiers were carried by the cDNA. One entry per CDR3 protein, called by TCRdb with MiXCR from the 5' RACE reads. Of approximately 670,000 distinct CDR3 sequences listed, around 5.7% are singletons. This chain links TRBV12-3 or TRBV12-4 with TRBJ1-1; D perhaps matches TRBD1 (5 bases). This TCR was recovered from a man aged 18 to 30 in good health. The sequenced material came from naive T cells sorted from blood. CDR3 protein: CASSLSIDRFSYMNTEAFF. DNA for the CDR3: TGTGCCAGCAGTTTATCAATTGACAGATTCTCCTACATGAACACTGAAGCTTTCTTT.